The 15 T cell receptor beta chains given below trace back to one sample, sequenced in a study of cytomegalovirus exposure and HLA in healthy donors. This PCR relied on a set of 60 Vbeta primers and 13 Jbeta primers. Clones were sequenced by immunoSEQ multiplex PCR, and TCRdb holds only the in-frame ones, with some missing. This repertoire shows 180,000 or so clones, 70% to 80% found once; its top ten account for approximately 2.2%. The sample was PBMCs. The receptors derive from a woman in her twenties or thirties in good health and CMV-seropositive.

The rearrangement joins TRBV27 to TRBJ2-5; 10 bases agree with TRBD2. This CDR3 is 13 amino acids long. V trimming: 2 bases; J trimming: 7 bases; junction bases outside the gene matches: 1. Germline V gives CDR1 MNHEY, CDR2 SMNVEV (reference sequence). CDR3 sequence: CASSLERGGTQYF. CDR3 sequence (DNA): TGTGCCAGCAGTTTAGAGCGGGGGGGGACCCAGTACTTC.

This rearrangement joins TRBV18 to TRBJ1-4, with TRBD1 as a possible D gene (6 bases). The CDR3 length is 14 residues. The germline V and J ends were trimmed by 4 bases and 6 bases, with 12 bases remaining between them. CDR1 and CDR2 (germline): KGHSH, LQKENI. The DNA for the CDR3 is TGTGCCAGCTCACTTACAGGGACGGATGAAAAACTGTTTTTT. It yields the protein CASSLTGTDEKLFF.

The CDR3 is CASSLSTVSTDTQYF. For the CDR3, the DNA is TGTGCCAGCAGCTTAAGTACAGTTAGCACAGATACGCAGTATTTT. The rearrangement uses TRBV7-8 and TRBJ2-3; D remains unclear. V lost 2 bases, J lost 0 bases, and 9 bases lay in between. Germline V gene data show CDR1 as SGHVS and CDR2 as FQNEAQ. The CDR3 runs to 15 residues.

The chain recombines TRBV11-2 with TRBJ2-1, with D tentatively TRBD1 (5 bases). Germline CDR1 is SGHAT and CDR2 is FQNNGV. The CDR3 contains 16 residues. V was clipped by 4 bases and J by 6 bases, with 19 bases between them. CDR3 DNA sequence: TGTGCCAGCAGCTCGCCACAGGAGAGGTTTGGCAATGAGCAGTTCTTC. It codes for CASSSPQERFGNEQFF.

The chain is built from TRBV5-6 and TRBJ2-7; unclear D gene. The V end lost 4 bases, the J end lost 1 base, and 9 bases lay between the germline ends. CDR1 SGHDT and CDR2 YYEEEE come from the germline V gene. CDR3 length equals 13 residues. The CDR3 loop reads CASSRGGSYEQYF. CDR3 sequence (DNA): TGTGCCAGCAGCCGAGGTGGGTCCTACGAGCAGTACTTC.

The rearrangement uses TRBV4-3 and TRBJ2-7, with D unclear. This CDR3 has 14 residues. Germline V lookup: CDR1 LGHNA, CDR2 YSLEER. The germline V and J ends were trimmed by 0 bases and 0 bases, with 6 bases remaining between them. CDR3 sequence: CASSQDLLSYEQYF. The CDR3 nucleotides read TGCGCCAGCAGCCAAGATCTCCTCTCCTACGAGCAGTACTTC.

The rearrangement joins TRBV7-2 to TRBJ2-4, with 9 bases matching TRBD2. The CDR3 contains 16 residues. V was pared by 5 bases and J by 8 bases, with 13 bases of the junction left unmatched. From germline, CDR1 is SGHTA and CDR2 FQGNSA. The CDR3 loop is CASSLFGAGGPYIQYF. CDR3 DNA sequence: TGTGCCAGCAGCCTTTTCGGGGCGGGGGGGCCGTACATTCAGTACTTC.

In its sample, this clone was seen a few times. The rearrangement joins TRBV5-4 to TRBJ1-2; TRBD1 agrees at 8 bases. CDR1 is SGHNT and CDR2 is YYREEE in the germline V gene (reference sequence). The V segment lost 4 bases and the J segment 7 bases; nucleotides outside the gene matches: 6. The CDR3 spans 13 residues. CDR3 bases: TGTGCCAGCAGCCAGACAGGGGTCGTTGGCTACACCTTC. Its protein product is CASSQTGVVGYTF.

As DNA, the CDR3 is TGCGCCAGCAGCCAAGATAGGCAGGGGGGCTATGGCTACACCTTC. It yields the protein CASSQDRQGGYGYTF. The chain employs TRBV4-3 and TRBJ1-2, with 7 nucleotides matching TRBD1. The V and J ends lost 0 bases and 4 bases, in that order; junction bases with no gene match: 5. Germline V gives CDR1 LGHNA, CDR2 YSLEER. The CDR3 is made up of 15 amino acids.

This clone was picked up a small number of times. The rearrangement links TRBV2 to TRBJ1-6; D is ambiguous. From germline, CDR1 is SNHLY and CDR2 FYNNEI. The CDR3 sequence is 13 residues long. Trimming removed 8 bases at V and 7 bases at J, with 12 bases between. CDR3 DNA sequence: TGTGCCAGCGCGACACCAAGGAATTCACCCCTCCACTTT. Encoded protein: CASATPRNSPLHF.

The chain uses TRBV7-2 and TRBJ1-6; a possible D gene is TRBD1 (5 bases). Germline V gives CDR1 SGHTA, CDR2 FQGNSA. Trimming took 2 bases from V and 8 from J, leaving 16 bases between them. The CDR3 extends over 16 amino acids. The CDR3: CASSLLGGSVYSPLHF. CDR3 in DNA: TGTGCCAGCAGCTTATTGGGGGGATCCGTGTATTCACCCCTCCACTTT. Variable domain in full (rest from reference TRBV7-2 and TRBJ1-6): GAGVSQSPSNKVTEKGKDVELRCDPISGHTALYWYRQSLGQGLEFLIYFQGNSAPDKSGLPSDRFSAERTGGSVSTLTIQRTQQEDSAVYLCASSLLGGSVYSPLHFGNGTRLTVT.

J is TRBJ2-3 and V is TRBV12-5, with TRBD2 matching over 9 bases. Germline CDR1 LGHNT, CDR2 FRNRAP. CDR3 size: 15 residues. Trimming cost V 1 base and J 8 bases; bases outside gene matches: 7. As DNA, the CDR3 is TGTGCTAGTGGTTTGGCTAGCGGGATAGTCACTACGCAGTATTTT. Protein: CASGLASGIVTTQYF.

The genes are TRBV28 and TRBJ2-7; D gene uncertain. V was clipped by 5 bases and J by 6 bases, with 8 bases between them. In germline, CDR1 is MDHEN, CDR2 SYDVKM. CDR3 size: 11 residues. The CDR3 coding sequence is TGTGCCAGCAGTAAACCAGGCGAGCAGTACTTC. Residues: CASSKPGEQYF.

This sequence joins TRBV10-1 and TRBJ1-1; tentative D call: TRBD1 (5 bases). The V end lost 3 bases, the J end lost 0 bases, and 8 bases lay between the germline ends. CDR3 size: 14 residues. From germline, CDR1 is WNHNN and CDR2 SYGVQD (reference sequence). The CDR3 DNA is TGCGCCAGCAGTGATGGGGCATTGAACACTGAAGCTTTCTTT. Protein product: CASSDGALNTEAFF.

J is TRBJ1-1 and V is TRBV5-1, with D hard to call. Trimming cost V 4 bases and J 8 bases, with 15 bases left between them. The germline gives CDR1 SGHRS, CDR2 YFSETQ. The CDR3 covers 13 residues. CDR3 in DNA: TGCGCCAGCAGCGCCTCAGGATATCTCGAAGCTTTCTTT. Its protein is CASSASGYLEAFF.